The present T cell receptor (beta chain) was sequenced within a study of beta chain features in type 1 diabetes. Trimming removed 5 bases from V and 1 base from J; junction bases left unmatched: 10. Germline assignment: CDR1 SGHRS and CDR2 YFSETQ. CDR3 size: 17 residues. The sequenced template was cDNA made from the entire isolated RNA. Some clones are missing from TCRdb's copy, which holds only in-frame ones; the method was immunoSEQ multiplex PCR. The sample includes roughly 160,000 clones, approximately 8% seen only once; the top ten take 0.5%. Study findings and constraints: An over-representation of cells with high TCR expression could result from cDNA sequencing. Moderately but significantly shorter TCRB CDR3s were found in Type 1 diabetes patients in all four CD4+ subsets.

Turning to this clone: Its antigen remains unidentified.

This receptor was taken from a man aged 18 to 29 with type 1 diabetes. The gene calls are TRBV5-1 and TRBJ2-3, with TRBD2 identical over 10 bases. Specimen: central memory CD4+ T cells from blood. For the CDR3, the DNA is TGCGCCAGCAGTTTGCAGACCGGGACTAGCGGCACAGATACGCAGTATTTT. Encoded protein: CASSLQTGTSGTDTQYF.